Listed below are T cell receptor beta chains from one sample, sequenced in a study of cytomegalovirus exposure and HLA in healthy donors. Method: immunoSEQ multiplex PCR; TCRdb's copy keeps in-frame clones and lacks some. The table has approximately 200,000 clones, about four fifths seen once; the top ten hold approximately 0.092%. Sequenced: PBMCs. The receptors come from a boy aged 2 to 10 in good health and CMV-seronegative. Both conserved end residues are part of each CDR3. The D gene is left open where the match is weak. Rows may omit the clone size; those that give it use once, few, many or a size class.

clone size,D gene,V gene,J gene,CDR3 DNA,CDR3 protein
.,.,TRBV19,TRBJ2-2,TGTGCCAGTAGTAGGCAGGCCATAAGGGGCGGGGAGCTGTTTTTT,CASSRQAIRGGELFF
.,.,TRBV6-6,TRBJ2-3,TGTGCCAGCAGTTACGAGGGCCGCACAGATACGCAGTATTTT,CASSYEGRTDTQYF
.,TRBD2,TRBV29-1,TRBJ2-3,TGCAGCGTTGGACGGACTAGCGGGGAAGGGGATACGCAGTATTTT,CSVGRTSGEGDTQYF
.,.,TRBV4-1,TRBJ1-5,TGCGCCAGCAGCCAAGTTCCAGGAAGGGGCCAGCCCCAGCATTTT,CASSQVPGRGQPQHF
.,.,TRBV7-3,TRBJ2-2,TGTGCCAGCAGCGGAGACAGCACCGGGGAGCTGTTTTTT,CASSGDSTGELFF
.,.,TRBV18,TRBJ1-1,TGTGCCAGTTCACCTTTTTACAGAAACCCGAACACTGAAGCTTTCTTT,CASSPFYRNPNTEAFF
few,.,TRBV7-2,TRBJ2-3,TGTGCCAGCAGCTTATCAGCAGATACGCAGTATTTT,CASSLSADTQYF
.,.,TRBV10-3,TRBJ1-1,TGTGCCATCAGTGAGCGGGGGAACGGTGAAGCTTTCTTT,CAISERGNGEAFF
.,.,TRBV27,TRBJ1-5,TGTGCCAGCAGTTTATCATCCGGGTACAGCAATCAGCCCCAGCATTTT,CASSLSSGYSNQPQHF
.,TRBD2,TRBV7-3,TRBJ2-3,TGTGCCAGCAGCCCATACCCGGGACTAGCGGGGGATACGCAGTATTTT,CASSPYPGLAGDTQYF
.,.,TRBV6-6,TRBJ2-7,TGTGCCAGCACGCAGTCAGTCCCTTACGAGCAGTACTTC,CASTQSVPYEQYF
few,.,TRBV11-2,TRBJ2-2,TGTGCCAGCAGCCGCGGGTCCCTCGGGGAGCTGTTTTTT,CASSRGSLGELFF
.,.,TRBV30,TRBJ1-1,TGTGCCCGCCGGGGGGGGATGAACACTGAAGCTTTCTTT,CARRGGMNTEAFF
.,.,TRBV19,TRBJ2-2,TGTGCCAGTAGTATAACGGCCGGGACCGGGGAGCTGTTTTTT,CASSITAGTGELFF
once,.,TRBV11-1,TRBJ2-3,TGTGCCAGCAGCCTTCGCGAGGGCAGAGGCCATAGCACAGATACGCAGTATTTT,CASSLREGRGHSTDTQYF
once,.,TRBV29-1,TRBJ2-5,TGCAGCGTTGAAGTGCAACCTCAAATGAAGGGGCCCCAGTACTTC,CSVEVQPQMKGPQYF
once,.,TRBV7-2,TRBJ1-3,TGTGCCAGCAGTTGGAGGGGAACTGGAAACACCATATATTTT,CASSWRGTGNTIYF
.,TRBD1,TRBV18,TRBJ2-7,TGTGCCAGCTCACTGGACAGGGAAGGCTACGAGCAGTACTTC,CASSLDREGYEQYF
.,TRBD2,TRBV5-1,TRBJ2-2,TGCGCCAGCAGCTTGGCCCCCTGGACTAGCGGGGGGTATAACACCGGGGAGCTGTTTTTT,CASSLAPWTSGGYNTGELFF
.,TRBD2,TRBV14,TRBJ2-1,TGTGCCAGCAGCCCTGTACGAGCGGGGGGTTACAATGAGCAGTTCTTC,CASSPVRAGGYNEQFF
.,TRBD1,TRBV5-4,TRBJ2-1,TGTGCCAGCAGCTTAGGACAGGGGAATGAGCAGTTCTTC,CASSLGQGNEQFF
.,TRBD2,TRBV4-2,TRBJ2-7,TGTGCCAGCAGCCAAGGGGATATGAGAGCGGGGACTTCTTACGAGCAGTACTTC,CASSQGDMRAGTSYEQYF
.,TRBD1,TRBV27,TRBJ2-1,TGTGCCACCACCCCCATCGACAGGGGTTCCTACAATGAGCAGTTCTTC,CATTPIDRGSYNEQFF
.,TRBD1,TRBV5-8,TRBJ1-2,TGTGCCAGCAACACCTACAGGGGAGATAACTATGGCTACACCTTC,CASNTYRGDNYGYTF
.,.,TRBV25-1,TRBJ1-1,TGTGCCAGCAGTGATTGGGGGGGTAGTGGCACTGAAGCTTTCTTT,CASSDWGGSGTEAFF
.,TRBD1,TRBV10-3,TRBJ2-5,TGTGCCATCAGCCAAACACAGGGGAAAGAGACCCAGTACTTC,CAISQTQGKETQYF
.,.,TRBV27,TRBJ2-3,TGTGCCAGCAGCGACAGAGGACGGGGCACAGATACGCAGTATTTT,CASSDRGRGTDTQYF
.,.,TRBV29-1,TRBJ1-1,TGCAGCGTTGGGCCGACAGGGAACACTGAAGCTTTCTTT,CSVGPTGNTEAFF
.,TRBD1,TRBV6-1,TRBJ1-2,TGTGCCAGCAGGGAGGGACACAGGGGGGGAGGCTACACCTTC,CASREGHRGGGYTF